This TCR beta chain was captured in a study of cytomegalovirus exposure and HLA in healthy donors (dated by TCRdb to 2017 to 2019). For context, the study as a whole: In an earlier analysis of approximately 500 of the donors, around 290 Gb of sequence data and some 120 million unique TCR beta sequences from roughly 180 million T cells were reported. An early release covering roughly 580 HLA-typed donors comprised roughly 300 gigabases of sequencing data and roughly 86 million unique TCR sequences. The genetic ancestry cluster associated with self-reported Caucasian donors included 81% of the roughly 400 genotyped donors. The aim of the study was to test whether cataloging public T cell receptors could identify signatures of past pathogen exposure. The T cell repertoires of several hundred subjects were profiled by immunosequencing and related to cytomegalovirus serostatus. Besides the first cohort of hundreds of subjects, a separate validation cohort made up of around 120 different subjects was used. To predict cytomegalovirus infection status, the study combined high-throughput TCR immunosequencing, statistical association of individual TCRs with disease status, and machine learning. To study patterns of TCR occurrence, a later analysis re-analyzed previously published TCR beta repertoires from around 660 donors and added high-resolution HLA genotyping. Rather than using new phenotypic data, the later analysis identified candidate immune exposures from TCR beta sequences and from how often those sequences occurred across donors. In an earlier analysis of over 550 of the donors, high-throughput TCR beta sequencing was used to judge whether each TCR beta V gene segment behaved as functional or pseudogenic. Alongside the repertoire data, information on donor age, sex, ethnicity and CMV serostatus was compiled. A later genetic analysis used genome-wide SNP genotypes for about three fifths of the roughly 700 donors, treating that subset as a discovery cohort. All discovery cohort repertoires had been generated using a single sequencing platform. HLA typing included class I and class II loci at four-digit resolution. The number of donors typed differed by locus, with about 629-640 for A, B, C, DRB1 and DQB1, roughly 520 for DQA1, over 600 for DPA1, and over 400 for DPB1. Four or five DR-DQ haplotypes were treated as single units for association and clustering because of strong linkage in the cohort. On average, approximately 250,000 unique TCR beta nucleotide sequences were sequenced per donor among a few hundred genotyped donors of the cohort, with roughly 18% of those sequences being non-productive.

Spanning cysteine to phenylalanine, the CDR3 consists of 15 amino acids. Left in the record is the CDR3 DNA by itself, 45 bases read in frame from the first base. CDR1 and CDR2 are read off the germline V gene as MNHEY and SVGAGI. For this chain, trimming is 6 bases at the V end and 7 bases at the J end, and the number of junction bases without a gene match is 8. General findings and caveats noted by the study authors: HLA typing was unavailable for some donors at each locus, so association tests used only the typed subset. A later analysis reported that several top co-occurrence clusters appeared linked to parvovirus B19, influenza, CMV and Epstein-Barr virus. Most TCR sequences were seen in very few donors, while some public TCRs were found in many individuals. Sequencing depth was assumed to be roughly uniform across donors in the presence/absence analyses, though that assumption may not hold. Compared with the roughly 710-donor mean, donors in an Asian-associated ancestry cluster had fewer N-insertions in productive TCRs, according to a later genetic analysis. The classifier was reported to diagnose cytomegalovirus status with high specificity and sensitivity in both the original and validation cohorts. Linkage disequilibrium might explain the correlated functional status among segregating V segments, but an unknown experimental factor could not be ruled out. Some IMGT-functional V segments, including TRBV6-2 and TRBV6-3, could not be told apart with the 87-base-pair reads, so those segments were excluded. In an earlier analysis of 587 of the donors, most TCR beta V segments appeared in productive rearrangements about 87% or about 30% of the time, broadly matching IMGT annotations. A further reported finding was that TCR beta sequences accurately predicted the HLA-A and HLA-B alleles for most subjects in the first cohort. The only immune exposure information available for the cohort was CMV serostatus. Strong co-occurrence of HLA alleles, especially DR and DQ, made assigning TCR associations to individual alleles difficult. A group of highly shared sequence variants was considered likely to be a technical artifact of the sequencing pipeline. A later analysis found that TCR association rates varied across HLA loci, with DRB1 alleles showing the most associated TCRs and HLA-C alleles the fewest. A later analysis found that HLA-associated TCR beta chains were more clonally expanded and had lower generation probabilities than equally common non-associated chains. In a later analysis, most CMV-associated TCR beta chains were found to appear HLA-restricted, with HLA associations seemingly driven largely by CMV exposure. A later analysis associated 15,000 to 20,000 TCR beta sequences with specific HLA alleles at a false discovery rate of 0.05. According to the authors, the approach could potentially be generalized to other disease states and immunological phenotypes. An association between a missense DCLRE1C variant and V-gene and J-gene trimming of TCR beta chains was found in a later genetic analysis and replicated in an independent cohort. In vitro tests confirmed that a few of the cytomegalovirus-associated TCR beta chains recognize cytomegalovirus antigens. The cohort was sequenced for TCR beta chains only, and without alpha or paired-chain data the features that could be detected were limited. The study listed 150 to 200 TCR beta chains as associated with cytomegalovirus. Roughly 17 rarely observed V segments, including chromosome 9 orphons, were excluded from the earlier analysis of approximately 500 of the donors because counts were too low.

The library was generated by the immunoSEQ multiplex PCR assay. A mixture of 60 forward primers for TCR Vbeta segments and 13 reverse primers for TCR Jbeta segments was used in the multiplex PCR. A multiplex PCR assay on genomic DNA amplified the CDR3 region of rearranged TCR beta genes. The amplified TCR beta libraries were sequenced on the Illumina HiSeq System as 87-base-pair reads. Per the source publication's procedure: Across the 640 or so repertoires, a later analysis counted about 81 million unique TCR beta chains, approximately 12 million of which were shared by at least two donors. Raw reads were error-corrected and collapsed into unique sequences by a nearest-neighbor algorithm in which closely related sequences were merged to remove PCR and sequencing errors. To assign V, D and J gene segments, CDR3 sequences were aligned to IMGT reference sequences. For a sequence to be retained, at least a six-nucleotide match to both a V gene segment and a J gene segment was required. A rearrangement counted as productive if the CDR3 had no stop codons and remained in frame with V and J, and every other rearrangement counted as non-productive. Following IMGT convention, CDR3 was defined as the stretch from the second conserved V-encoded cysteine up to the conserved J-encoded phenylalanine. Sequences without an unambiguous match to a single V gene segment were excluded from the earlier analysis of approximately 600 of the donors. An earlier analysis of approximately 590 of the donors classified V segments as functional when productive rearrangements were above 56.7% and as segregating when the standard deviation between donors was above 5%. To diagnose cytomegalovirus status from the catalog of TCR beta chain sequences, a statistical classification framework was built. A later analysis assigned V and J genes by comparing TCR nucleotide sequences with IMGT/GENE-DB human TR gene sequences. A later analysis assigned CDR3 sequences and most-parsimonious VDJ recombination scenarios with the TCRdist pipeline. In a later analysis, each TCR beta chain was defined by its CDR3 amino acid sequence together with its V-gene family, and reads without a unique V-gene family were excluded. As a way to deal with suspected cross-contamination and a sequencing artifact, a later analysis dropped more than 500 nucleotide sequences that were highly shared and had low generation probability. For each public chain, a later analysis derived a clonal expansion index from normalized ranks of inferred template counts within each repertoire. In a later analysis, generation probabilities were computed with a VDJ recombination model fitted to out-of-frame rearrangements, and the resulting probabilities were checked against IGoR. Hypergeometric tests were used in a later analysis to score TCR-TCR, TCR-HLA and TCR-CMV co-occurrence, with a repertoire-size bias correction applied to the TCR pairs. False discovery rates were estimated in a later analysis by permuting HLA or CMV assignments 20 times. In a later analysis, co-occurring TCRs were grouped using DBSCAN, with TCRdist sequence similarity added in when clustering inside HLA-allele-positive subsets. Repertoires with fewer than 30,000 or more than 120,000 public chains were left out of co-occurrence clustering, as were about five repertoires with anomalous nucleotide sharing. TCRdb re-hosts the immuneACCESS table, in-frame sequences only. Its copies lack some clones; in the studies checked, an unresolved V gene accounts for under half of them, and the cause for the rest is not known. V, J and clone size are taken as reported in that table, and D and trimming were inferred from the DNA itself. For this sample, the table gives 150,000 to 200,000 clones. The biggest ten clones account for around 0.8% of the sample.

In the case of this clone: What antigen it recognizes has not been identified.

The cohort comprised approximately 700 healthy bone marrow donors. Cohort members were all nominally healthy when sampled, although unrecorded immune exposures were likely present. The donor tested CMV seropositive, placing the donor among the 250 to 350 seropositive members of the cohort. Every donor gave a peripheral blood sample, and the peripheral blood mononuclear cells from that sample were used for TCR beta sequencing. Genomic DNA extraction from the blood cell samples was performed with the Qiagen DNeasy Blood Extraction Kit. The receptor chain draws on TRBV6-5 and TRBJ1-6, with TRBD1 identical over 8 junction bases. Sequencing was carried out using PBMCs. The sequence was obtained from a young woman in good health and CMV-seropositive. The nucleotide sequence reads TGTGCCAGCAGCACCAGGGGGCACAGGAATTCACCCCTCCACTTT. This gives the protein CASSTRGHRNSPLHF.